The 21 T cell receptor beta chains listed next were all sequenced from one sample in a study of control samples from healthy donors and cancer patients. Assay: immunoSEQ multiplex PCR; the TCRdb copy retains only in-frame clones and omits some. The top ten clones hold under 4% of a sample with tens of thousands of clones, 90% of them seen once. Sequences were obtained from blood. The receptors derive from a woman aged 18-35 years in good health.

The chain is built from TRBV25-1 and TRBJ2-7; D not resolved. The length of the CDR3 is 13 residues. The V end lost 5 bases, the J end lost 2 bases, and 10 bases lay between the germline ends. Germline lookup yields CDR1 MGHDK and CDR2 SYGVNS. The CDR3 nucleotides are TGTGCCAGCAGTTCGACGGAGACCTACGAGCAGTACTTC. This translates into CASSSTETYEQYF.

Here the CDR3 DNA reads TGTGCCAGCAGCCAAGAAAGTAAGATGAACTATGGCTACACCTTC. Its translation is CASSQESKMNYGYTF. V is TRBV4-2 and J is TRBJ1-2; unclear D gene. Trimming shortened V by 0 bases and J by 2 bases, and 10 bases separated the two germline ends. This CDR3 has 15 amino acids. CDR1 and CDR2 (germline): LGHNA, YNFKEQ.

The chain has TRBV9 and TRBJ1-3; D gene unclear. Germline CDR1 reads SGDLS; CDR2 reads YYNGEE. The CDR3 is 14 amino acids. Trimming took off 0 bases at V and 1 base at J, with 5 bases between the two ends. The CDR3 DNA is TGTGCCAGCAGCGTAGCGGATTCTGGAAACACCATATATTTT. It encodes CASSVADSGNTIYF. Looking up the rest from reference TRBV9 and TRBJ1-3 gives the full variable domain: DSGVTQTPKHLITATGQRVTLRCSPRSGDLSVYWYQQSLDQGLQFLIQYYNGEERAKGNILERFSAQQFPDLHSELNLSSLELGDSALYFCASSVADSGNTIYFGEGSWLTVV.

The rearrangement uses TRBV19 and TRBJ1-4, with a possible D match to TRBD1 (6 bases). Germline V CDR1 and CDR2: LNHDA, SQIVND (reference sequence). The CDR3 consists of 14 residues. The V end lost 8 bases, the J end lost 4 bases, and 14 bases lay between the germline ends. The CDR3 loop is CASFTGKSNEKLFF. In nucleotides, the CDR3 is TGTGCCAGTTTCACAGGGAAAAGTAATGAAAAACTGTTTTTT.

The chain has TRBV29-1 and TRBJ1-2; a weak D match, TRBD1 (5 bases). V lost 7 bases and J 6 bases, leaving 21 bases between the germline ends. The CDR3 covers 14 residues. Germline V CDR1 and CDR2: SQVTM, ANQGSEA. CDR3 coding DNA: TGCAGCGCTCTAGGGACGAGGGAAGAGGATGGCTACACCTTC. Protein: CSALGTREEDGYTF.

This clone was seen only a few times. The J gene is TRBJ1-1, the V gene TRBV3-1 (or the pseudogene TRBV3-2); D unclear. CDR1 and CDR2 from the germline V gene are LGHDT and YNNKEL (reference sequence). The CDR3 runs 14 residues. Deletions cut 4 bases from V and 3 bases from J, with 12 bases between. The CDR3 nucleotides are TGTGCCAGCAGCCTTCGACACGGGGACACTGAAGCTTTCTTT. As protein: CASSLRHGDTEAFF.

The V and J genes are TRBV28 and TRBJ1-5; D unclear. V was shortened by 5 bases and J by 9 bases, with 14 bases between the two germline ends. The germline V gene has CDR1 MDHEN and CDR2 SYDVKM. The CDR3 length is 13 residues. The CDR3 nucleotides read TGTGCCAGCAGTCCTCCGGACCGTAGGCCCCAGCATTTT. This gives the protein CASSPPDRRPQHF.

The CDR3 reads CASGTGGGSYEQYF. CDR3 DNA: TGTGCCAGCGGTACAGGGGGTGGATCCTACGAGCAGTACTTC. V usage is TRBV6-5 and J usage is TRBJ2-7; TRBD1 aligns across 8 bases. This CDR3 spans 14 amino acids. V trimming: 8 bases; J trimming: 1 base; junction bases outside the gene matches: 7. Germline V gene data show CDR1 as MNHEY and CDR2 as SVGAGI.

J is TRBJ1-2 and V is TRBV19; D not resolved. The CDR3 totals 14 residues. Per the germline V gene, CDR1 is LNHDA and CDR2 is SQIVND (reference sequence). Trimming took 3 bases from V and 3 from J, leaving 11 bases between them. Here the CDR3 reads CASSINENHYGYTF. The CDR3 DNA follows: TGTGCCAGTAGTATTAATGAGAACCACTATGGCTACACCTTC.

The chain is built from TRBV13 and TRBJ1-5; 8 bases fit TRBD1. This CDR3 region has 15 residues. Looked up from germline, CDR1 is PRHDT and CDR2 is FYEKMQ (reference sequence). Trimming cost V 0 bases and J 4 bases; bases outside gene matches: 2. CDR3 in DNA: TGTGCCAGCAGCTTAGGACAGGGGGAGAATCAGCCCCAGCATTTT. The encoded protein is CASSLGQGENQPQHF. Based on the CDR3 plus reference TRBV13 and TRBJ1-5, the full variable domain is AAGVIQSPRHLIKEKRETATLKCYPIPRHDTVYWYQQGPGQDPQFLISFYEKMQSDKGSIPDRFSAQQFSDYHSELNMSSLELGDSALYFCASSLGQGENQPQHFGDGTRLSIL.

The rearrangement links TRBV25-1 to TRBJ2-1; a weak D match, TRBD2 (7 bases). The germline V and J ends were trimmed by 4 bases and 7 bases, with 23 bases remaining between them. The germline gives CDR1 MGHDK, CDR2 SYGVNS. CDR3 size: 17 residues. For the CDR3, the DNA is TGTGCCAGCAGTGTAAAACAGGGAACAGTCGGGGGGAATGAGCAGTTCTTC. This gives the protein CASSVKQGTVGGNEQFF.

J is TRBJ1-5 and V is TRBV28; D might be TRBD1 (6 bases). Trimming shortened V by 6 bases and J by 5 bases, and 17 bases separated the two germline ends. CDR3 length: 15 amino acids. The germline CDR1 and CDR2 sequences are MDHEN and SYDVKM. The DNA of the CDR3 is TGTGCCAGCAGACCTCAGGGGTTCACATATCAGCCCCAGCATTTT. This codes for CASRPQGFTYQPQHF.

The rearrangement joins TRBV4-1 to TRBJ2-3; TRBD2 agrees at 7 bases. This CDR3 has 17 amino acids. CDR1 and CDR2 from the germline V gene are MGHRA and YSYEKL. After removal of 1 base from V and 2 bases from J, the junction contained 9 bases not matched to a gene. The CDR3 bases are TGCGCCAGCAGCCAAGTCCTTCAGCGGGACCCCACAGATACGCAGTATTTT. It specifies CASSQVLQRDPTDTQYF.

The chain employs TRBV6-5 and TRBJ1-4; D not certain. The germline gives CDR1 MNHEY, CDR2 SVGAGI. Trimming left V 6 bases short and J 8 bases short, with 13 bases between. The CDR3 has 13 amino acids. The CDR3 region has the DNA TGTGCCAGCAGCACAATTAAGGAGGAAAAACTGTTTTTT. This translates into CASSTIKEEKLFF.

This rearrangement joins TRBV9 to TRBJ1-1, with a possible D match to TRBD1 (6 bases). This CDR3 is 14 amino acids long. The V end was cut by 4 bases, the J end by 0 bases, with 10 bases between. The germline gives CDR1 SGDLS, CDR2 YYNGEE. The CDR3 DNA is TGTGCCAGCAGCCACAGGGAACTGAACACTGAAGCTTTCTTT. Residues: CASSHRELNTEAFF.

V is TRBV7-2 and J is TRBJ2-5; D is unresolved. Germline V lookup: CDR1 SGHTA, CDR2 FQGNSA. Trimming pared 2 bases from V and 2 bases from J, leaving 12 bases between. This CDR3 has 15 amino acids. The CDR3 DNA reads TGTGCCAGCAGCTTACGGCCAGCGAGACAAGAGACCCAGTACTTC. Translated, it gives CASSLRPARQETQYF. Full variable domain (rest looked up from reference TRBV7-2 and TRBJ2-5): GAGVSQSPSNKVTEKGKDVELRCDPISGHTALYWYRQSLGQGLEFLIYFQGNSAPDKSGLPSDRFSAERTGGSVSTLTIQRTQQEDSAVYLCASSLRPARQETQYFGPGTRLLVL.

This clone has more than one count but fewer than ten. The sample contains more than one DNA sequence encoding this CDR3. DNA for the CDR3: TGTGCCAGCAGCTTGGATGGGGGCACAGATACGCAGTATTTT. Translating gives CASSLDGGTDTQYF. The rearrangement links TRBV7-9 to TRBJ2-3; the D is unclear. The CDR3 loop spans 14 amino acids. V shed 3 bases and J shed 1 base, with 8 bases lying between them. Germline V CDR1 and CDR2: SEHNR, FQNEAQ (reference sequence).

CDR3 sequence: CASAGTSTYEQYF. CDR3 coding DNA: TGCGCCAGCGCCGGGACTAGCACCTACGAGCAGTACTTC. The chain carries TRBV5-1 and TRBJ2-7; 9 bases agree with TRBD2. Germline CDR1 and CDR2: SGHRS and YFSETQ. The CDR3 length is 13 residues. The junction had 4 bases not matched to a gene; V was cut back by 7 bases and J by 2 bases. Variable domain in full (rest from reference TRBV5-1 and TRBJ2-7): KAGVTQTPRYLIKTRGQQVTLSCSPISGHRSVSWYQQTPGQGLQFLFEYFSETQRNKGNFPGRFSGRQFSNSRSEMNVSTLELGDSALYLCASAGTSTYEQYFGPGTRLTVT.

The chain is built from TRBV5-1 and TRBJ1-1, with TRBD1 as a possible D gene (6 bases). This CDR3 is 15 amino acids long. Between the trimmed V and J ends, which lost 0 bases and 1 base, there was a span of 10 bases. CDR1 SGHRS and CDR2 YFSETQ come from the germline V gene. CDR3 amino acids: CASSLVLGANTEAFF. In DNA, the CDR3 is TGCGCCAGCAGCTTGGTTTTGGGGGCGAACACTGAAGCTTTCTTT.

This chain connects TRBV9 to TRBJ2-7, with D possibly being TRBD2 (5 bases). The CDR3 is 15 residues long. Trimming shortened V by 1 base and J by 0 bases, and 11 bases separated the two germline ends. Germline-derived CDR1 and CDR2 are SGDLS and YYNGEE. The CDR3 is CASSVTAVYSYEQYF. The CDR3 nucleotides read TGTGCCAGCAGCGTAACAGCGGTCTACTCCTACGAGCAGTACTTC.

The chain has TRBV5-1 and TRBJ2-2; TRBD1 matches at 8 bases. The germline CDR1 and CDR2 sequences are SGHRS and YFSETQ. V shed 3 bases and J 6 bases; nucleotides not matched to a gene: 10. The CDR3 runs to 16 residues. CDR3 sequence (DNA): TGCGCCAGCAGCTCCAGACCAGGGGGCGAAGCCGGGGAGCTGTTTTTT. It specifies CASSSRPGGEAGELFF.